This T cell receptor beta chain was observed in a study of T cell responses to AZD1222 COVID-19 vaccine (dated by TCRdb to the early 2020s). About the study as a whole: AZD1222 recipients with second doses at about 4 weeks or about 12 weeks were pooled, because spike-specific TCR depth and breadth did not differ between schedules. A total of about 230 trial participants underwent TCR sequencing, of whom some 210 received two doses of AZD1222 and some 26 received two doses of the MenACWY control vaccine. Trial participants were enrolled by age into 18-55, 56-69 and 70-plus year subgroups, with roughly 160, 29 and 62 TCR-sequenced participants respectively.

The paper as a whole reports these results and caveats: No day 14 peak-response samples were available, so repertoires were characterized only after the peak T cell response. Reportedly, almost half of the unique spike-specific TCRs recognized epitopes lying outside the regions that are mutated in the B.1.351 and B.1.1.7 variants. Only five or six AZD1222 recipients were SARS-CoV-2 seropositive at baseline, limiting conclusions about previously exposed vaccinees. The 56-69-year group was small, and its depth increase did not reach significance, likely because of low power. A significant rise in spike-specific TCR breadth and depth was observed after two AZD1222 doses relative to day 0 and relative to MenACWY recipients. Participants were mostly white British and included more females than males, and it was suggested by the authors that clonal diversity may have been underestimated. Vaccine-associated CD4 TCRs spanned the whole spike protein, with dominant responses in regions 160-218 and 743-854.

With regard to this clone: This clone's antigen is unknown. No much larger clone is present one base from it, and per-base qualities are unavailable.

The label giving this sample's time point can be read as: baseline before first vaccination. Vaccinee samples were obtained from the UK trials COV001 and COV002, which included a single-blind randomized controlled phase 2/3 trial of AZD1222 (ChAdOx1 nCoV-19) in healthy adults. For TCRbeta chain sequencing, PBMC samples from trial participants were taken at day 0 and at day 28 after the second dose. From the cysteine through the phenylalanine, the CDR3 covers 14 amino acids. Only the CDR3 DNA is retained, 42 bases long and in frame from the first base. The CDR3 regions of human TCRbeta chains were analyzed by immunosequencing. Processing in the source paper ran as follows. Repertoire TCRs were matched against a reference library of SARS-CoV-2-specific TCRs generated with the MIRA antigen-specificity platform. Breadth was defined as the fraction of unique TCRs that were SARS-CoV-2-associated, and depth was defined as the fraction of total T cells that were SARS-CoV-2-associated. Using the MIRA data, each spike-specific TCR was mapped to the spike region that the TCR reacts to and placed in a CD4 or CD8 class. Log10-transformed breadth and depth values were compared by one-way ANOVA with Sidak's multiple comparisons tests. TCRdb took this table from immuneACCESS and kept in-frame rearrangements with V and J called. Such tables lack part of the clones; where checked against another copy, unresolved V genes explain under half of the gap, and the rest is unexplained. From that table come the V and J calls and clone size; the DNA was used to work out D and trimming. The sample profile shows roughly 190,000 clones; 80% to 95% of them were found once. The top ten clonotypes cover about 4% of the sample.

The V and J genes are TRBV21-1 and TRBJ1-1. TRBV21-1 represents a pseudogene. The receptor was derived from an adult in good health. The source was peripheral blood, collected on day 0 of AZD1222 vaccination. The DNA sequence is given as TGTGCCAGCCCTTCTGGCGGATCGAACACTGAAGCTTTCTTT. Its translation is CASPSGGSNTEAFF.